Presented here are 13 T cell receptor beta chains from one specimen sequenced in a study of T cells in localized non-small cell lung cancer. Profiling relied on immunoSEQ multiplex PCR, and the TCRdb table lists in-frame clones only, not all of them. The sample lists tens of thousands of clones, about nine tenths seen once, with roughly 2.1% in the top ten. Sequencing used peripheral blood, obtained before any cancer treatment. The receptors shown here come from an older female donor with stage I lung adenocarcinoma.

The chain has TRBV7-6 and TRBJ2-5, with D unclear. The CDR3 loop spans 14 amino acids. Germline CDR1 SGHVS, CDR2 FNYEAQ. V was cut by 3 bases and J by 5 bases, with 13 bases left in between. CDR3 sequence reads: CASSFHGRQETQYF. As DNA, the CDR3 is TGTGCCAGCAGCTTCCATGGAAGGCAGGAGACCCAGTACTTC.

CDR3 sequence reads: CASTYYNEQFF. CDR3 sequence (DNA): TGTGCCAGCACCTATTACAATGAGCAGTTCTTC. The chain has TRBV2 and TRBJ2-1; D remains ambiguous. This CDR3 spans 11 amino acids. The V and J ends lost 7 bases and 4 bases respectively, with 5 bases between them. Germline lookup yields CDR1 SNHLY and CDR2 FYNNEI. Using reference TRBV2 and TRBJ2-1 for the parts outside the CDR3, the full variable domain is EPEVTQTPSHQVTQMGQEVILRCVPISNHLYFYWYRQILGQKVEFLVSFYNNEISEKSEIFDDQFSVERPDGSNFTLKIRSTKLEDSAMYFCASTYYNEQFFGPGTRLTVL.

The V gene is TRBV7-9, the J gene TRBJ1-1, with 8 bases aligning to TRBD1. Unmatched junction bases numbered 3, after V lost 3 bases and J lost 0 bases. The CDR3 loop spans 15 amino acids. Germline values: CDR1 SEHNR, CDR2 FQNEAQ (reference sequence). The CDR3 sequence: CASSLRTGLNTEAFF. The CDR3 DNA sequence: TGTGCCAGCAGCTTGCGGACAGGGTTGAACACTGAAGCTTTCTTT.

V usage is TRBV6-1 and J usage is TRBJ1-5; D is perhaps TRBD1 (5 bases). V was trimmed by 0 bases and J by 6 bases, leaving 15 bases between them. The germline gives CDR1 MNHNS, CDR2 SASEGT. The CDR3 spans 16 residues. The CDR3 loop reads CASSEAGAGLSQPQHF. CDR3 nucleotide sequence: TGTGCCAGCAGTGAAGCAGGTGCAGGGTTAAGTCAGCCCCAGCATTTT.

J is TRBJ1-1 and V is TRBV30, with a tentative D call TRBD1 (6 bases). This CDR3 spans 13 amino acids. Trimming cost V 4 bases and J 5 bases, with 14 bases left between them. The germline gives CDR1 GTSNPN, CDR2 SVGIG (reference sequence). The CDR3 DNA reads TGTGCCTGGAAGGAGGGGGGGAGGACTGAAGCTTTCTTT. It codes for CAWKEGGRTEAFF.

The chain couples TRBV2 to TRBJ2-6; D may be TRBD2 (5 bases). The germline V gene has CDR1 SNHLY and CDR2 FYNNEI. This CDR3 has 15 residues. Deletions cut 3 bases from V and 4 bases from J, with 10 bases between. In nucleotides, the CDR3 is TGTGCCAGCAGTGATACCGGGGTCGGGGCCAACGTCCTGACTTTC. This encodes CASSDTGVGANVLTF.

V usage is TRBV29-1 and J usage is TRBJ1-2, with D possibly being TRBD1 (5 bases). The CDR3 is 12 residues long. In germline, CDR1 is SQVTM, CDR2 ANQGSEA. Trimming took off 7 bases at V and 4 bases at J, with 13 bases between the two ends. The CDR3 is CSAVDNSYGYTF. The CDR3 region has the DNA TGCAGCGCAGTGGACAACAGCTATGGCTACACCTTC.

This chain uses TRBV5-8 with TRBJ2-5; a weak D match, TRBD1 (5 bases). This CDR3 spans 15 amino acids. Germline CDR1 reads SGHTS; CDR2 reads YDEGEE. Trimming shortened V by 2 bases and J by 2 bases, and 13 bases separated the two germline ends. The CDR3 DNA follows: TGTGCCAGCAGCTTATCAGGGATCTATCAAGAGACCCAGTACTTC. This sequence encodes CASSLSGIYQETQYF. Together with reference TRBV5-8 and TRBJ2-5, the CDR3 gives the full variable domain: EAGVTQSPTHLIKTRGQQATLRCSPISGHTSVYWYQQALGLGLQFLLWYDEGEERNRGNFPPRFSGRQFPNYSSELNVNALELEDSALYLCASSLSGIYQETQYFGPGTRLLVL.

The chain is built from TRBV30 and TRBJ2-7; 8 bases are shared with TRBD1. The CDR3 contains 16 residues. Germline loops: CDR1 GTSNPN, CDR2 SVGIG (reference sequence). Losses at the gene ends were 2 bases for V and 1 base for J; bases not matched to a gene: 10. The CDR3 reads CAWSPRDRPNSYEQYF. Here the CDR3 DNA reads TGTGCCTGGAGTCCTCGGGACAGGCCGAATTCCTACGAGCAGTACTTC.

The V gene is TRBV5-6, the J gene TRBJ2-7; TRBD1 matches 9 bases. This CDR3 has 16 amino acids. J gave up 5 bases and V 4 bases, and 13 bases lay outside the gene matches. Germline lookup yields CDR1 SGHDT and CDR2 YYEEEE. The CDR3 loop reads CASSRRAGTGLNEQYF. CDR3 in DNA: TGTGCCAGCAGCCGGAGGGCCGGGACAGGGTTGAACGAGCAGTACTTC.

This chain connects TRBV9 to TRBJ2-1; TRBD1 aligns across 8 bases. Trimming took 4 bases from V and 7 from J; bases not matched to a gene: 4. The CDR3 spans 13 residues. Looked up from germline, CDR1 is SGDLS and CDR2 is YYNGEE. CDR3: CASSLGQENEQFF. For the CDR3, the DNA is TGTGCCAGCAGCCTGGGACAGGAGAATGAGCAGTTCTTC.

This sequence joins TRBV29-1 and TRBJ2-7, with D possibly called TRBD1 or TRBD2 (6 bases each). V was trimmed by 7 bases and J by 3 bases, leaving 16 bases between them. CDR3 length: 13 residues. CDR1 is SQVTM, CDR2 ANQGSEA, per germline. The CDR3 bases are TGCAGCGCCCGTGTTGGGGGGCTCTACGAGCAGTACTTC. Amino acid sequence: CSARVGGLYEQYF.

V gene TRBV6-6 combines with J gene TRBJ1-1; D is possibly TRBD1 (6 bases). Germline CDR1 reads MNHNY; CDR2 reads SVGAGI (reference sequence). This CDR3 comprises 12 residues. Trimming shortened V by 6 bases and J by 4 bases, and 9 bases separated the two germline ends. CDR3 region: CASRGASTEAFF. CDR3 DNA: TGTGCCAGCAGGGGGGCTAGCACTGAAGCTTTCTTT.